This TCR beta chain was identified in a study of T cells in Graves' hyperthyroidism and ophthalmopathy. General study points: In blood, most of the thyroid clonotypes expanded above 0.001 were also present. Before onset, by a median of around six months, the model predicted ophthalmopathy.

The germline V gene encodes CDR1 MGHRA and CDR2 YSYEKL. CDR3 length: 17 amino acids. Trimming removed 0 bases from V and 0 bases from J, with 14 bases in between. In its sample, this clonotype ranks as medium-sized. Its antigen is unknown. Reasons for excluding patients were uncontrolled infection, other autoimmune disease, pregnancy or lactation. PBMCs stemmed from 10 ml fresh peripheral blood. Template material for amplifying TCR beta CDR3 regions consisted of RNA transcripts. The HTBI set primed first-round TCR CDR3 RT-PCR. TCRdb reanalysed the multiplex PCR reads using MiXCR and keeps one entry per CDR3 protein. The sample holds some 300,000 distinct CDR3 sequences, approximately 18% seen once.

This clonotype was sampled from a man aged 50 to 59 with Graves' ophthalmopathy. The sequencing sample was made of blood. The chain couples TRBV4-1 to TRBJ1-2; possible D gene TRBD1, 5 bases. The CDR3 loop reads CASSQDASRGSNYGYTF. The CDR3 DNA sequence: TGCGCCAGCAGCCAAGATGCTTCGAGGGGCTCTAACTATGGCTACACCTTC.